One and the same sample provided the 18 T cell receptor beta chains below, sequenced in a study of T cell clones after liver transplantation. Libraries were prepared by immunoSEQ multiplex PCR; TCRdb keeps only in-frame clonotypes and omits some of them. The data show about 25,000 clones, more than 60% seen once. This sample comprised CD4+ T cells from blood, obtained before liver transplant. The receptors come from a human donor who received a liver transplant.

The chain links TRBV7-8 to TRBJ1-3, with a weak D call TRBD1 (6 bases). Germline CDR1 SGHVS, CDR2 FQNEAQ. Trimming left V 5 bases short and J 3 bases short, with 14 bases between. The CDR3 extends over 15 amino acids. CDR3 in amino acids: CASSPNRVGGNTIYF. The CDR3 DNA reads TGTGCCAGCAGCCCCAACAGGGTGGGTGGAAACACCATATATTTT.

This clone was detected only a few times. The chain employs TRBV9 and TRBJ1-2; D gene uncertain. Germline CDR1 reads SGDLS; CDR2 reads YYNGEE. This CDR3 is built from 13 residues. V shed 0 bases and J shed 8 bases, with 11 bases lying between them. The CDR3 DNA reads as TGTGCCAGCAGCGTAGAAGAATTGGGGGGCTACACCTTC. This sequence encodes CASSVEELGGYTF.

The chain combines TRBV9 with TRBJ2-3; D is unclear. The CDR3 spans 13 residues. Germline CDR1 is SGDLS and CDR2 is YYNGEE. V dropped 0 bases and J dropped 4 bases, with 6 bases sitting between them. The CDR3 loop is CASSVASPDTQYF. The DNA of the CDR3 is TGTGCCAGCAGCGTAGCTTCCCCAGATACGCAGTATTTT. The complete variable domain, with remaining parts taken from reference TRBV9 and TRBJ2-3, reads DSGVTQTPKHLITATGQRVTLRCSPRSGDLSVYWYQQSLDQGLQFLIQYYNGEERAKGNILERFSAQQFPDLHSELNLSSLELGDSALYFCASSVASPDTQYFGPGTRLTVL.

The chain uses TRBV5-8 and TRBJ2-2; TRBD2 agrees at 8 bases. CDR1 and CDR2 from the germline V gene are SGHTS and YDEGEE. This CDR3 contains 15 residues. Germline trimming cut 0 bases from V and 4 bases from J; bases unmatched to any gene: 2. DNA of the CDR3: TGTGCCAGCAGCTTGGGTAGCGGGGCCACCGGGGAGCTGTTTTTT. Its translation is CASSLGSGATGELFF.

The rearrangement links TRBV6-6 to TRBJ2-7, with D tentatively TRBD2 (5 bases). Germline values: CDR1 MNHNY, CDR2 SVGAGI (reference sequence). The CDR3 extends over 13 amino acids. V was trimmed by 2 bases and J by 1 base, leaving 6 bases between them. The CDR3 region has the DNA TGTGCCAGCAGTTACGAGGGTTCCTACGAGCAGTACTTC. Amino acids: CASSYEGSYEQYF.

The rearrangement uses TRBV5-6 and TRBJ2-1, with a weak D call TRBD2 (6 bases). Trimming removed 0 bases at V and 3 bases at J, with 13 bases between. The CDR3 sequence is 16 residues long. Germline values: CDR1 SGHDT, CDR2 YYEEEE. The CDR3 DNA sequence: TGTGCCAGCAGCTTGGAGGGCGGCGGGGTCTACAATGAGCAGTTCTTC. As protein: CASSLEGGGVYNEQFF.

The V and J genes are TRBV15 and TRBJ2-4; 10 bases line up with TRBD2. Germline V CDR1 and CDR2: LNHNV, YYDKDF (reference sequence). This CDR3 region has 20 residues. Trimming cost V 5 bases and J 0 bases; bases outside gene matches: 16. CDR3 in amino acids: CATSRGGSGGLLGAKNIQYF. The CDR3 coding sequence is TGTGCCACCAGCCGCGGGGGTAGCGGGGGGTTACTCGGAGCCAAAAACATTCAGTACTTC.

The chain employs TRBV5-1 and TRBJ1-5; 7 bases line up with TRBD1. J gave up 0 bases and V 4 bases, and 4 bases lay outside the gene matches. The CDR3 runs 15 residues. Germline assignment: CDR1 SGHRS and CDR2 YFSETQ. CDR3 nucleotide sequence: TGCGCCAGCAGCCCCGGGACAGTTAGCAATCAGCCCCAGCATTTT. This codes for CASSPGTVSNQPQHF.

This clone appeared a single time. The chain recombines TRBV7-2 with TRBJ2-7; 14 bases align to TRBD2. CDR1 and CDR2 from the germline V gene are SGHTA and FQGNSA. There are 19 residues in the CDR3. V shed 5 bases, J shed 1 base, and the junction held 13 bases outside the gene matches. In DNA form, the CDR3 reads TGTGCCAGCAGCCCTGATCCGGGACTAGCGGGAGCTAAGTCCTACGAGCAGTACGTC. Translating it yields CASSPDPGLAGAKSYEQYV.

This clone was seen a few times. In nucleotides, the CDR3 is TGCGCCAGCAGTCGTGCCTTACCCCCGTACCAAGAGACCCAGTACTTC. The encoded protein is CASSRALPPYQETQYF. The chain links TRBV10-1 to TRBJ2-5; D uncertain. This CDR3 region has 16 residues. Trimming stripped 5 bases from V and 0 bases from J, with 16 bases between. Germline V CDR1 and CDR2: WNHNN, SYGVQD (reference sequence).

This clone showed up just a few times. The chain recombines TRBV28 with TRBJ1-5, with D tentatively TRBD1 (5 bases). Germline V gene data show CDR1 as MDHEN and CDR2 as SYDVKM. Trimming took 2 bases from V and 5 from J, leaving 13 bases between them. The CDR3 is 15 amino acids. The CDR3 sequence is CASSLGSRVDQPQHF. For the CDR3, the DNA is TGTGCCAGCAGTTTAGGAAGCAGGGTTGATCAGCCCCAGCATTTT.

The chain is built from TRBV25-1 and TRBJ1-2; TRBD1 is a possible D gene (5 bases). CDR1 is MGHDK, CDR2 SYGVNS, per germline. The CDR3 has 15 residues. V lost 3 bases, J lost 4 bases, and 15 bases lay in between. The CDR3 loop is CASSDPLKGSYGYTF. The CDR3 DNA sequence: TGTGCCAGCAGTGATCCCCTCAAGGGGAGCTATGGCTACACCTTC.

DNA of the CDR3: TGTGCCAGCAGCCCTACCTATGGCGAGGCCAACGTCCTGACTTTC. It codes for CASSPTYGEANVLTF. This chain connects TRBV7-2 to TRBJ2-6; D is unresolved. From germline, CDR1 is SGHTA and CDR2 FQGNSA. The CDR3 sequence is 15 residues long. The V and J ends lost 5 bases and 6 bases respectively, with 14 bases between them.

This chain connects TRBV7-9 to TRBJ2-5, with 7 bases that match TRBD2. The CDR3 is made up of 14 amino acids. The V and J ends lost 3 bases and 2 bases, in that order; junction bases with no gene match: 3. In germline, CDR1 is SEHNR, CDR2 FQNEAQ (reference sequence). This chain's CDR3 is CASSLKGLQETQYF. The CDR3 region has the DNA TGTGCCAGCAGCTTGAAGGGACTACAAGAGACCCAGTACTTC.

This rearrangement joins TRBV18 to TRBJ2-3; weak D call: TRBD2 (6 bases). The CDR3 spans 16 residues. Germline V gene data show CDR1 as KGHSH and CDR2 as LQKENI. Trimming removed 4 bases at V and 0 bases at J, with 14 bases between. The DNA for the CDR3 is TGTGCCAGCTCACTCGGGTCCGGGACTAGCACAGATACGCAGTATTTT. Residues: CASSLGSGTSTDTQYF.

The chain's CDR3 is CASSPNRGQETQYF. CDR3 sequence (DNA): TGTGCCAGCAGTCCTAACAGGGGACAAGAGACCCAGTACTTC. The chain recombines TRBV27 with TRBJ2-5; TRBD1 aligns across 7 bases. The CDR3 sequence is 14 residues long. Germline values: CDR1 MNHEY, CDR2 SMNVEV (reference sequence). V lost 5 bases to trimming and J lost 2 bases; unmatched junction nucleotides: 5.

The chain recombines TRBV30 with TRBJ1-3; no reliable D call. Trimming left V 0 bases short and J 2 bases short, with 11 bases between. This CDR3 has 15 residues. From germline, CDR1 is GTSNPN and CDR2 SVGIG (reference sequence). CDR3 loop: CAWSVRGVTGNTIYF. The CDR3 DNA reads as TGTGCCTGGAGTGTACGTGGGGTTACTGGAAACACCATATATTTT. Filled out from reference TRBV30 and TRBJ1-3, the complete variable domain reads SQTIHQWPATLVQPVGSPLSLECTVEGTSNPNLYWYRQAAGRGLQLLFYSVGIGQISSEVPQNLSASRPQDRQFILSSKKLLLSDSGFYLCAWSVRGVTGNTIYFGEGSWLTVV.

A word on this clone: One end of the junction does not line up with germline, which may come from a read error. This sample also contains other DNA sequences that code for the same CDR3. The rearrangement joins TRBV7-2 to TRBJ2-7; 9 bases are a match to TRBD2. CDR3 size: 15 residues. CDR1 and CDR2 from the germline V gene are SGHTA and FQGNSA. For the CDR3, the DNA is TGCGCCAGCAGCTTAGCGGTAGCGGGGGCCGGATATCAGTACTTC. This codes for CASSLAVAGAGYQYF.